Listed here are 17 T cell receptor beta chains from one sample, sequenced in a study of yellow fever vaccine responses in identical twins. In TCRdb, the RT-PCR reads were re-called with MiXCR into one record per CDR3 protein. The repertoire holds over 10,000 distinct CDR3 sequences, with 70% to 90% as singletons. The material was T cells from blood (PBMCs), unsorted or a sorted subset (not recorded which), obtained before or after yellow fever vaccination (not recorded which). The receptors shown here come from a woman younger than 30 who received the yellow fever vaccine.

This clonotype has just a few counts. The rearrangement joins TRBV29-1 to TRBJ2-7, with TRBD2 identical over 8 bases. The trim removed 4 bases at V and 2 bases at J, leaving 4 bases unmatched. This CDR3 is built from 13 residues. Germline CDR1 reads SQVTM; CDR2 reads ANQGSEA. CDR3 coding DNA: TGCAGCGTTGGGGCGGGAGGACCCTACGAGCAGTACTTC. Its protein is CSVGAGGPYEQYF.

This clonotype occurred a few times. V gene TRBV11-3 combines with J gene TRBJ2-4; perhaps TRBD1 as D (7 bases). V lost 2 bases and J 1 base, leaving 12 bases between the germline ends. In germline, CDR1 is SGHNT, CDR2 YENEEA. This CDR3 contains 16 residues. The CDR3 nucleotides are TGTGCCAGCAGCTTAAATCCAGGGGGGGCCAAAAACATTCAGTACTTC. Residues: CASSLNPGGAKNIQYF.

This chain connects TRBV14 to TRBJ2-1, with a tentative D call TRBD1 (5 bases). The CDR3 runs 15 residues. Germline V gives CDR1 SGHDN, CDR2 FVKESK. V was shortened by 3 bases and J by 6 bases, with 15 bases between the two germline ends. This CDR3 reads CASSHAGRPGNEQFF. In nucleotides, the CDR3 is TGTGCCAGCAGCCACGCAGGGCGCCCAGGCAATGAGCAGTTCTTC.

The chain is built from TRBV7-2 and TRBJ1-1, with a tentative D call TRBD1 (5 bases). Germline CDR1 reads SGHTA; CDR2 reads FQGNSA. The CDR3 totals 14 residues. V shed 4 bases and J shed 5 bases, with 14 bases lying between them. CDR3 amino acids: CASSSRAGLTEAFF. The CDR3 nucleotides are TGTGCCAGCAGCTCAAGGGCAGGGTTGACTGAAGCTTTCTTT.

The chain has TRBV29-1 and TRBJ1-1; a weak D match, TRBD1 (6 bases). Trimming left V 6 bases short and J 4 bases short, with 9 bases between. Per the germline V gene, CDR1 is SQVTM and CDR2 is ANQGSEA. This CDR3 region has 11 residues. CDR3 region: CSVPQGTEAFF. In DNA, the CDR3 is TGCAGCGTCCCACAGGGCACTGAAGCTTTCTTT. The full variable domain, in which reference TRBV29-1 and TRBJ1-1 provide the parts outside the CDR3, is SAVISQKPSRDICQRGTSLTIQCQVDSQVTMMFWYRQQPGQSLTLIATANQGSEATYESGFVIDKFPISRPNLTFSTLTVSNMSPEDSSIYLCSVPQGTEAFFGQGTRLTVV.

The V and J genes are TRBV28 and TRBJ2-7, with TRBD1 matching over 10 bases. The germline CDR1 and CDR2 sequences are MDHEN and SYDVKM. CDR3 length: 15 residues. Losses at the gene ends were 6 bases for V and 4 bases for J; bases not matched to a gene: 9. The CDR3 loop reads CASRNRDRGSYEQYF. The CDR3 coding sequence is TGTGCCAGCAGAAACCGGGACAGGGGATCTTACGAGCAGTACTTC.

A single count supports this clonotype. This chain uses TRBV7-9 with TRBJ1-2, with 7 bases lining up with TRBD1. CDR1 and CDR2 from the germline V gene are SEHNR and FQNEAQ (reference sequence). V lost 1 base, J lost 0 bases, and 5 bases stayed unmatched. The CDR3 covers 16 residues. As DNA, the CDR3 is TGTGCCAGCAGCTTAGAAGAGGGGACAGCTAACTATGGCTACACCTTC. Amino acids: CASSLEEGTANYGYTF.

The genes are TRBV27 and TRBJ2-3; no clear D. Per the germline V gene, CDR1 is MNHEY and CDR2 is SMNVEV (reference sequence). This CDR3 has 15 amino acids. Trimming left V 3 bases short and J 2 bases short, with 12 bases between. The CDR3 DNA follows: TGTGCCAGCAGTTTGAAGGGCCCCGCCACAGATACGCAGTATTTT. It is translated as CASSLKGPATDTQYF.

This clonotype was counted once. J is TRBJ2-3 and V is TRBV13; D is undetermined. Looked up from germline, CDR1 is PRHDT and CDR2 is FYEKMQ (reference sequence). The V end lost 7 bases, the J end lost 6 bases, and 14 bases lay between the germline ends. The CDR3 length is 13 residues. Here the CDR3 DNA reads TGTGCCAGCATCGCTAGTGATGCTGATACGCAGTATTTT. The encoded protein is CASIASDADTQYF.

This chain links TRBV20-1 with TRBJ2-3; D may be TRBD2 (6 bases). CDR1 and CDR2 from the germline V gene are DFQATT and SNEGSKA (reference sequence). The CDR3 is 13 amino acids. The V and J ends lost 8 bases and 2 bases respectively, with 14 bases between them. For the CDR3, the DNA is TGCAGTCTGTGGGACTCCCACACAGATACGCAGTATTTT. Amino acid sequence: CSLWDSHTDTQYF.

The rearrangement links TRBV11-3 to TRBJ2-7, with TRBD2 as a possible D gene (5 bases). V was clipped by 5 bases and J by 3 bases, with 11 bases between them. The CDR3 contains 13 residues. CDR1 is SGHNT and CDR2 is YENEEA in the germline V gene. The CDR3 sequence is CASSRSEDYEQYF. CDR3 coding DNA: TGTGCCAGCAGCCGCTCGGAGGACTACGAGCAGTACTTC.

This clonotype has a handful of counts. The chain couples TRBV5-4 to TRBJ2-2, with 9 positions matching TRBD2. The CDR3 totals 16 residues. Germline trimming cut 3 bases from V and 1 base from J; bases unmatched to any gene: 4. Per the germline V gene, CDR1 is SGHNT and CDR2 is YYREEE (reference sequence). The CDR3 bases are TGTGCCAGCAGCTCCCGACTAGCGGAGAACACCGGGGAGCTGTTTTTT. Residues: CASSSRLAENTGELFF.

The genes are TRBV6-6 and TRBJ2-3; the D gene is possibly TRBD1 (5 bases). The ends were cut back, 4 bases at V and 2 bases at J, with 13 bases in the middle. Germline lookup yields CDR1 MNHNY and CDR2 SVGAGI (reference sequence). This CDR3 has 15 amino acids. The DNA of the CDR3 is TGTGCCAGCAGTTTGTTAAGGGGCCACACAGATACGCAGTATTTT. Its protein product is CASSLLRGHTDTQYF.

CDR3 sequence (DNA): TGTGCCAGCAGCACAGGACTAGCGGGGTTGAGAGATACGCAGTATTTT. Protein product: CASSTGLAGLRDTQYF. The genes are TRBV11-2 and TRBJ2-3, with 12 bases aligning to TRBD2. V shed 5 bases, J shed 5 bases, and the junction held 8 bases outside the gene matches. CDR3 length: 16 amino acids. Germline values: CDR1 SGHAT, CDR2 FQNNGV.

The V and J genes are TRBV3-1 and TRBJ2-1; weak D call: TRBD1 (5 bases). CDR3 length: 15 amino acids. With 0 bases removed from V and 4 bases from J, the gap between germline ends came to 10 bases. In germline, CDR1 is LGHDT, CDR2 YNNKEL (reference sequence). The CDR3 DNA follows: TGTGCCAGCAGCCAAGAGGAACAGGTGTACAATGAGCAGTTCTTC. Residues: CASSQEEQVYNEQFF.

This clonotype has more than one count but fewer than ten. This rearrangement joins TRBV3-1 to TRBJ2-3; 11 bases align to TRBD2. Trimming removed 3 bases from V and 15 bases from J; junction bases left unmatched: 14. Germline V gene lookup returns CDR1 LGHDT and CDR2 YNNKEL (reference sequence). CDR3 length equals 15 residues. CDR3 nucleotides: TGTGCCAGCAGCCAGCTAGCGGGAGGCACAGATACGCGATATTTT. It specifies CASSQLAGGTDTRYF.

The rearrangement uses TRBV11-1 and TRBJ2-7; D is unclear. V was pared by 4 bases and J by 7 bases, with 14 bases between. Per germline, CDR1 SGHAT and CDR2 FQDESV (reference sequence). This CDR3 spans 13 amino acids. The CDR3 coding sequence is TGTGCCAGCAGCTCCTCCCCCTGGGAAGAGCAGTACTTC. Its translation: CASSSSPWEEQYF.